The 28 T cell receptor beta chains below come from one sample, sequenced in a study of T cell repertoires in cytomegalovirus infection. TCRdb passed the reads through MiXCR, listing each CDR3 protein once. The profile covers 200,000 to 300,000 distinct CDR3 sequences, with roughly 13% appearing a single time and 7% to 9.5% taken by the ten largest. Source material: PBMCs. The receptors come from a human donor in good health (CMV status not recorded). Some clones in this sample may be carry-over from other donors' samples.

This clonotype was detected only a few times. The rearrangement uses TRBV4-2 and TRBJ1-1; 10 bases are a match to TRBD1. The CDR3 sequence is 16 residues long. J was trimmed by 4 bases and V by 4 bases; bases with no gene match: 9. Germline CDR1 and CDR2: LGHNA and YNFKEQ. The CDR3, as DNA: TGTGCCAGCAGCCCCTATTTCGGGACAGGGGTCACTGAAGCTTTCTTT. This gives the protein CASSPYFGTGVTEAFF.

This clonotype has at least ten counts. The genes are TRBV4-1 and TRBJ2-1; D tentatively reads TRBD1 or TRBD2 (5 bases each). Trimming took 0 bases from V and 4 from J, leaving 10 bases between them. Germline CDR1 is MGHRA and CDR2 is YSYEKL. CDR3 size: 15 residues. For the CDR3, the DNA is TGCGCCAGCAGCCAAGAGGGACGGGGATACAATGAGCAGTTCTTC. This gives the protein CASSQEGRGYNEQFF.

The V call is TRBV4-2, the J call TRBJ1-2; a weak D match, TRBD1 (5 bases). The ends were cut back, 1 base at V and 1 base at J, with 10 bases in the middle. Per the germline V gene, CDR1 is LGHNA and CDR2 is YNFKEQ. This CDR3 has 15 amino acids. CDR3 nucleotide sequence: TGTGCCAGCAGCCAAGGTACGGGGGATAACTATGGCTACACCTTC. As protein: CASSQGTGDNYGYTF.

In DNA, the CDR3 is TGTGCCAGCAGTTTATTGCGGCCCTCGGAGGAGCAGTACTTC. It specifies CASSLLRPSEEQYF. The rearrangement links TRBV27 to TRBJ2-7; D not resolved. The germline V and J ends were trimmed by 1 base and 7 bases, with 14 bases remaining between them. The CDR3 has 14 amino acids. CDR1 MNHEY and CDR2 SMNVEV come from the germline V gene (reference sequence).

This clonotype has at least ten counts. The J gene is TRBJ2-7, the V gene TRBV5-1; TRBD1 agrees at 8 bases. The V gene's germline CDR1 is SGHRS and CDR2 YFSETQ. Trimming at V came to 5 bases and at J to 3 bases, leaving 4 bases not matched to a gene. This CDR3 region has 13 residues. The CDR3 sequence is CASSSGGHYEQYF. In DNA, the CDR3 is TGCGCCAGCAGTTCAGGGGGCCACTACGAGCAGTACTTC.

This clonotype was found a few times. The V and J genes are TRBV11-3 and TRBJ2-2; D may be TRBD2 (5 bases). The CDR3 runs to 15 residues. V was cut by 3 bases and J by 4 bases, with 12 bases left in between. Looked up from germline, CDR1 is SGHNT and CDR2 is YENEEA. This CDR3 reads CASSFRGSSTGELFF. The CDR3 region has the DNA TGTGCCAGCAGCTTCCGGGGTTCGTCCACCGGGGAGCTGTTTTTT.

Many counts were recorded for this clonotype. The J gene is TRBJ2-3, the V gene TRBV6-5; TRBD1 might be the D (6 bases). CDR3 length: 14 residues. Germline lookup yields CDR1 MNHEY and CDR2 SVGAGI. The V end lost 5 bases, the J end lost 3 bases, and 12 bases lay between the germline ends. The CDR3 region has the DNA TGTGCCAGCAGTATAAGGGGGAGAACAGATACGCAGTATTTT. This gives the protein CASSIRGRTDTQYF.

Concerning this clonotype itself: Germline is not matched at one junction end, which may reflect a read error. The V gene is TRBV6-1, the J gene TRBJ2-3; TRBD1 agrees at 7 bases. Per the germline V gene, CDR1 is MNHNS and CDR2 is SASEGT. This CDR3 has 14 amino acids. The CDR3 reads CASSEWTGPDTRYF. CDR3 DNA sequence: TGTGCCAGCAGTGAATGGACAGGTCCAGATACGCGGTATTTT.

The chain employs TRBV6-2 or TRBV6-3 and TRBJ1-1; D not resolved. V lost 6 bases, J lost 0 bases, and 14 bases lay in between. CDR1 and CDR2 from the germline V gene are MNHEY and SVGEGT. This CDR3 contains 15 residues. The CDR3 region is CASRLIAAMNTEAFF. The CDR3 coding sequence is TGTGCCAGCAGACTAATTGCAGCCATGAACACTGAAGCTTTCTTT.

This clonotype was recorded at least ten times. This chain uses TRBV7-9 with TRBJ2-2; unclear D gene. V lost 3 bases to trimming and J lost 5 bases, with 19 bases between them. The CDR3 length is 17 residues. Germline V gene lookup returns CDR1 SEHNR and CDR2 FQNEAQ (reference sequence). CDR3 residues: CASSFYFSTNGTGELFF. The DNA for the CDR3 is TGTGCCAGCAGCTTTTATTTTTCGACCAACGGAACCGGGGAGCTGTTTTTT.

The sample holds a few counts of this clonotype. The CDR3, as DNA: TGCAGTCCCACTACGTATACTAACTATGGCTACACCTTC. This translates into CSPTTYTNYGYTF. The gene calls are TRBV20-1 and TRBJ1-2; D is unresolved. CDR1 is DFQATT, CDR2 SNEGSKA, per germline (reference sequence). The CDR3 covers 13 residues. Trimming left V 8 bases short and J 0 bases short, with 13 bases between.

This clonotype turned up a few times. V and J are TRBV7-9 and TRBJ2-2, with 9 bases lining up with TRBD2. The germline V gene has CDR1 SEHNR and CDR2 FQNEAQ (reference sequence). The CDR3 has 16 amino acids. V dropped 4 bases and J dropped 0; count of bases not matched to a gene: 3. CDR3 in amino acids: CASSSWTSANTGELFF. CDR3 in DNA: TGTGCCAGCAGCTCGTGGACTAGCGCGAACACCGGGGAGCTGTTTTTT.

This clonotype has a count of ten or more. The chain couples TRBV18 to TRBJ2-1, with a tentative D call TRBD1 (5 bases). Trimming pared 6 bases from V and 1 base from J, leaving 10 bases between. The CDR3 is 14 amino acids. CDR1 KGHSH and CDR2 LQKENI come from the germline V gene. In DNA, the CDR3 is TGTGCCAGCTCGGGTCAGGGTTCCTACAATGAGCAGTTCTTC. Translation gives CASSGQGSYNEQFF.

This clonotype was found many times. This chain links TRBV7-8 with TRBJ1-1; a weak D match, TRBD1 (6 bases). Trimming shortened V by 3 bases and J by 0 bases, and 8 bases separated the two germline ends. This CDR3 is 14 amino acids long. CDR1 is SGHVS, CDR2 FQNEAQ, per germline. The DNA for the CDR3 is TGTGCCAGCAGCTTGACAGGTTTGAACACTGAAGCTTTCTTT. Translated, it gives CASSLTGLNTEAFF.

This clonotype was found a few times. In DNA, the CDR3 is TGTGCCAGCAGTAGCGAGGGAGGCTATGGCTACACCTTC. The encoded protein is CASSSEGGYGYTF. V gene TRBV12-3 or TRBV12-4 combines with J gene TRBJ1-2; D is unclear. CDR3 length: 13 amino acids. Trimming took 5 bases from V and 4 from J, leaving 11 bases between them.

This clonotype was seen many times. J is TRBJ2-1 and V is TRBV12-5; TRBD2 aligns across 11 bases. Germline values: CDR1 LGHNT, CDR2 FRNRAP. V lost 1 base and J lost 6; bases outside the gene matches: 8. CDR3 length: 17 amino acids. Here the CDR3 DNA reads TGTGCTAGTGGTTTGGCGACTACTAGCGGGAGATTCAATGAGCAGTTCTTC. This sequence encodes CASGLATTSGRFNEQFF.

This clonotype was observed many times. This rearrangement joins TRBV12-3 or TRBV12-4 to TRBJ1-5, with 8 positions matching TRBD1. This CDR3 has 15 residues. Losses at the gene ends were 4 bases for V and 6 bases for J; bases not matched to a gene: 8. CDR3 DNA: TGTGCCAGCAGTTCGCTTGGACAGGGATTTCAGCCCCAGCATTTT. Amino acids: CASSSLGQGFQPQHF.

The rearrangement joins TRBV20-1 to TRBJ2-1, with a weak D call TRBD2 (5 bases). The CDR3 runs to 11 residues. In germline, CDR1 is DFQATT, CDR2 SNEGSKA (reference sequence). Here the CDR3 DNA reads TGCAGCCGGGGAGCCTCGGGCTCCCAGTTCTTC. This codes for CSRGASGSQFF.

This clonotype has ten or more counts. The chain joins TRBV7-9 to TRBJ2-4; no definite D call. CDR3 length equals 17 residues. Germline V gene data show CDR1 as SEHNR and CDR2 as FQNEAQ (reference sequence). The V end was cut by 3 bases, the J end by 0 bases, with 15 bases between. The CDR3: CASSFPDTALAKNIQYF. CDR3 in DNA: TGTGCCAGCAGCTTCCCCGACACGGCCTTAGCCAAAAACATTCAGTACTTC.

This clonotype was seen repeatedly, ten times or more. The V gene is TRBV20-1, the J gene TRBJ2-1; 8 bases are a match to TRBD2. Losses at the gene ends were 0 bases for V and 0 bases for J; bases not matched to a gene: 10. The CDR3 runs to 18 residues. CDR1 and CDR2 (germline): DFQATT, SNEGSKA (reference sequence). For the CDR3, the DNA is TGCAGTGCTAGAGAGGGCGGGAGGTCGAAAAGCTCCTACAATGAGCAGTTCTTC. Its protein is CSAREGGRSKSSYNEQFF.

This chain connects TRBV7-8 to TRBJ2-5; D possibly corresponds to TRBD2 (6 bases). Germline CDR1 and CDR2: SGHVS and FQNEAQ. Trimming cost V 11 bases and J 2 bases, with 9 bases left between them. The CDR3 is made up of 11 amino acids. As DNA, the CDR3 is TGTGCCGGGGGGACTCAAGAGACCCAGTACTTC. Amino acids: CAGGTQETQYF.

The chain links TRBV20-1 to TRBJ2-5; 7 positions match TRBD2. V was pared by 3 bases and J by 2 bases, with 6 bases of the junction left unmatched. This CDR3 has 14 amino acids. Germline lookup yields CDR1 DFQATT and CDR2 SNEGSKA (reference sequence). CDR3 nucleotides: TGCAGTGCTAGCCCCGATAGCGGGCAAGAGACCCAGTACTTC. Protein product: CSASPDSGQETQYF.

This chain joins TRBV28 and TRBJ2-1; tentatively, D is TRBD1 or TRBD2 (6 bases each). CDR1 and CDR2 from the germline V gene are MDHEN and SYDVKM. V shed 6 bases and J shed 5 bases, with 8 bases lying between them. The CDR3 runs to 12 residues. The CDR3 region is CASRGGNNEQFF. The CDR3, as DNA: TGTGCCAGCAGAGGGGGGAACAATGAGCAGTTCTTC. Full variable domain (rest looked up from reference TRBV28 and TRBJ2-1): DVKVTQSSRYLVKRTGEKVFLECVQDMDHENMFWYRQDPGLGLRLIYFSYDVKMKEKGDIPEGYSVSREKKERFSLILESASTNQTSMYLCASRGGNNEQFFGPGTRLTVL.

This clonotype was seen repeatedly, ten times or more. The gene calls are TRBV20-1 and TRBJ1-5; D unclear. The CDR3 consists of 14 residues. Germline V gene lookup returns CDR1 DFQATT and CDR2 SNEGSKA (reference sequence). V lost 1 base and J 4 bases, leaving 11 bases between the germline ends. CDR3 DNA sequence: TGCAGTGCTAGAGCTGGCGGGGAAAATCAGCCCCAGCATTTT. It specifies CSARAGGENQPQHF.

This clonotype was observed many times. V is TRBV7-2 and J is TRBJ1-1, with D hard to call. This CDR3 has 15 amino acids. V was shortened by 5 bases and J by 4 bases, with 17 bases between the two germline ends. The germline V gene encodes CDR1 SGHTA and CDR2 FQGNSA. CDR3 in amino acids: CASSKPLAVFTEAFF. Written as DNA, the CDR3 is TGTGCCAGCAGCAAACCGCTCGCGGTTTTCACTGAAGCTTTCTTT.

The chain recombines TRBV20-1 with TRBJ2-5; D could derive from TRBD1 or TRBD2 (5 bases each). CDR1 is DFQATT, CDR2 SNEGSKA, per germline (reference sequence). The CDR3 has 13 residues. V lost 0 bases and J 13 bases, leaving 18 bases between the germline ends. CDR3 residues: CSARDGRGRTGYF. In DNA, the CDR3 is TGCAGTGCTAGAGATGGTCGGGGCCGAACGGGGTACTTC.

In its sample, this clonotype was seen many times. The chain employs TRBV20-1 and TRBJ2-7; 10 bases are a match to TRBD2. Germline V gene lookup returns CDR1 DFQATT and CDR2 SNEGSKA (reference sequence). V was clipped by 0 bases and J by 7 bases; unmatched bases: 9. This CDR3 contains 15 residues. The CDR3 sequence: CSAREGSGRSVEQYF. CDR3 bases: TGCAGTGCTAGAGAGGGTAGCGGGAGGTCGGTGGAGCAGTACTTC.

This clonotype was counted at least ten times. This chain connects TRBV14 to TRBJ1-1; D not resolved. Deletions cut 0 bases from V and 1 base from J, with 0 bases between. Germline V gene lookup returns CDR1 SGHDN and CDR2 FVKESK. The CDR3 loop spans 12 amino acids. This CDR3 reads CASSQENTEAFF. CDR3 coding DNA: TGTGCCAGCAGCCAAGAGAACACTGAAGCTTTCTTT.